The 15 T cell receptor beta chains presented below share a single source sample, sequenced in a study of identical twins. Using its own MiXCR run on the 5' RACE reads, TCRdb lists one record per CDR3 protein. The sample yields about 890,000 distinct CDR3 sequences, 9% to 15% seen once. These same data were also listed under a study on yellow fever vaccine responses in identical twins.

Sequencing input: PBMCs. The source is a woman younger than 30 in good health.

This clonotype was seen only a few times. DNA for the CDR3: TGTGCCAGCATGGACGGAACCCCTTACAATGAGCAGTTCTTC. Encoded protein: CASMDGTPYNEQFF. The chain is built from TRBV12-3 or TRBV12-4 and TRBJ2-1; no reliable D call. V dropped 7 bases and J dropped 4 bases, with 14 bases sitting between them. The CDR3 extends over 14 amino acids.

The chain has TRBV28 and TRBJ2-1; 9 positions match TRBD2. Germline loops: CDR1 MDHEN, CDR2 SYDVKM. V dropped 9 bases and J dropped 9; count of bases not matched to a gene: 15. The CDR3 consists of 15 residues. This CDR3 reads CASSTEAGGHSEQFF. The CDR3 DNA follows: TGTGCCAGTTCCACAGAGGCGGGGGGGCATAGTGAGCAGTTCTTC. Variable domain in full (rest from reference TRBV28 and TRBJ2-1): DVKVTQSSRYLVKRTGEKVFLECVQDMDHENMFWYRQDPGLGLRLIYFSYDVKMKEKGDIPEGYSVSREKKERFSLILESASTNQTSMYLCASSTEAGGHSEQFFGPGTRLTVL.

The chain employs TRBV29-1 and TRBJ2-1; the D gene is possibly TRBD1 (6 bases). Germline CDR1 SQVTM, CDR2 ANQGSEA. The CDR3 extends over 13 amino acids. Between the trimmed V and J ends, which lost 7 bases and 6 bases, there was a span of 16 bases. The CDR3 loop reads CSGAGVLANEQFF. The CDR3 DNA sequence: TGCAGCGGGGCAGGGGTTTTGGCCAATGAGCAGTTCTTC.

J is TRBJ1-4 and V is TRBV5-1; D possibly corresponds to TRBD1 (6 bases). Germline CDR1 reads SGHRS; CDR2 reads YFSETQ. V lost 1 base, J lost 0 bases, and 10 bases lay in between. This CDR3 has 16 amino acids. The DNA of the CDR3 is TGCGCCAGCAGCTTGATAGGACAGTCAACTAATGAAAAACTGTTTTTT. This translates into CASSLIGQSTNEKLFF. Full variable domain (rest looked up from reference TRBV5-1 and TRBJ1-4): KAGVTQTPRYLIKTRGQQVTLSCSPISGHRSVSWYQQTPGQGLQFLFEYFSETQRNKGNFPGRFSGRQFSNSRSEMNVSTLELGDSALYLCASSLIGQSTNEKLFFGSGTQLSVL.

This clonotype was seen a few times. The chain carries TRBV12-3 or TRBV12-4 and TRBJ2-1; 9 bases are shared with TRBD1. The CDR3 extends over 17 amino acids. J was trimmed by 6 bases and V by 5 bases; bases with no gene match: 14. CDR3 protein: CASSAGTGNLGFNEQFF. DNA for the CDR3: TGTGCCAGCAGTGCCGGGACAGGGAACTTAGGGTTCAATGAGCAGTTCTTC.

This clonotype occurred many times. This chain connects TRBV3-1 to TRBJ2-1; no reliable D call. The CDR3 contains 14 residues. V lost 1 base and J 9 bases, leaving 13 bases between the germline ends. The germline V gene encodes CDR1 LGHDT and CDR2 YNNKEL (reference sequence). CDR3 nucleotides: TGTGCCAGCAGCCAAGGCTTTCCATTCGCTGAGCAGTTCTTC. Its protein product is CASSQGFPFAEQFF.

This clonotype was seen only a few times. The chain has TRBV9 and TRBJ2-3; D gene ambiguous. Germline values: CDR1 SGDLS, CDR2 YYNGEE. The CDR3 totals 15 residues. With 2 bases removed from V and 2 bases from J, the gap between germline ends came to 12 bases. CDR3: CASSVGVLNTDTQYF. The CDR3 DNA follows: TGTGCCAGCAGCGTCGGAGTCTTAAACACAGATACGCAGTATTTT.

CDR3 in DNA: TGTGCCATCAGTGAGGCCAGGGGTAACACCGGGGAGCTGTTTTTT. As protein: CAISEARGNTGELFF. This sequence joins TRBV10-3 and TRBJ2-2, with D perhaps TRBD1 (6 bases). CDR3 length: 15 residues. V was clipped by 2 bases and J by 2 bases, with 9 bases between them. From germline, CDR1 is ENHRY and CDR2 SYGVKD.

This clonotype was counted at least ten times. V gene TRBV15 combines with J gene TRBJ2-3; TRBD2 matches at 8 bases. V shed 1 base, J shed 1 base, and the junction held 4 bases outside the gene matches. The germline V gene encodes CDR1 LNHNV and CDR2 YYDKDF (reference sequence). The CDR3 is made up of 16 amino acids. CDR3 loop: CATSRVAGGGTDTQYF. The CDR3 DNA is TGTGCCACCAGCAGAGTGGCGGGAGGAGGCACAGATACGCAGTATTTT.

This clonotype has only one observation. The genes are TRBV2 and TRBJ2-3; D possibly corresponds to TRBD2 (6 bases). Germline CDR1 reads SNHLY; CDR2 reads FYNNEI. V was pared by 11 bases and J by 4 bases, with 16 bases between. This CDR3 is built from 13 residues. The CDR3 protein is CASKRRDADTQYF. The CDR3 DNA follows: TGTGCCTCCAAGAGGAGGGATGCAGATACGCAGTATTTT.

This clonotype was found many times. The chain couples TRBV5-1 to TRBJ2-1; weak D call: TRBD2 (5 bases). The CDR3 loop spans 14 amino acids. Trimming removed 4 bases at V and 3 bases at J, with 11 bases between. Germline V lookup: CDR1 SGHRS, CDR2 YFSETQ. The CDR3 DNA reads TGCGCCAGCAGCCCGACCGGGGACTACAATGAGCAGTTCTTC. Translating it yields CASSPTGDYNEQFF.

This clonotype has at least ten counts. The chain employs TRBV5-1 and TRBJ1-5, with a possible D match to TRBD1 (5 bases). This CDR3 is 14 amino acids long. The germline V and J ends were trimmed by 4 bases and 1 base, with 9 bases remaining between them. Germline CDR1 SGHRS, CDR2 YFSETQ. The CDR3 nucleotides are TGCGCCAGCAGCCGGGACGGGAGCAATCAGCCCCAGCATTTT. Its protein product is CASSRDGSNQPQHF. The full variable domain, rest sourced from reference TRBV5-1 and TRBJ1-5, is KAGVTQTPRYLIKTRGQQVTLSCSPISGHRSVSWYQQTPGQGLQFLFEYFSETQRNKGNFPGRFSGRQFSNSRSEMNVSTLELGDSALYLCASSRDGSNQPQHFGDGTRLSIL.

The table lists this clonotype with a few counts. The chain links TRBV3-1 to TRBJ2-7; D is tentatively TRBD1 or TRBD2 (6 bases each). The CDR3 covers 15 residues. With 0 bases removed from V and 0 bases from J, the gap between germline ends came to 9 bases. Germline loops: CDR1 LGHDT, CDR2 YNNKEL (reference sequence). The CDR3 sequence: CASSQDRGLSYEQYF. CDR3 nucleotide sequence: TGTGCCAGCAGCCAAGACAGGGGACTCTCCTACGAGCAGTACTTC.

The V gene is TRBV10-3, the J gene TRBJ1-5; D is perhaps TRBD1 (6 bases). Per germline, CDR1 ENHRY and CDR2 SYGVKD. Between the trimmed V and J ends, which lost 3 bases and 3 bases, there was a span of 9 bases. This CDR3 comprises 14 residues. CDR3 loop: CAISEGGPNQPQHF. CDR3 nucleotide sequence: TGTGCCATCAGTGAAGGGGGACCCAATCAGCCCCAGCATTTT.

This clonotype was seen a handful of times. V gene TRBV11-2 combines with J gene TRBJ2-3, with 10 bases matching TRBD2. V was pared by 5 bases and J by 4 bases, with 6 bases of the junction left unmatched. CDR1 is SGHAT, CDR2 FQNNGV, per germline. CDR3 size: 15 residues. CDR3 amino acids: CASSPVSGRSDTQYF. Written as DNA, the CDR3 is TGTGCCAGCAGCCCCGTTAGCGGGAGGTCAGATACGCAGTATTTT.